This note documents a single T cell receptor (beta chain) sequence. The V gene end was trimmed by 3 bases and the J gene end by 0 bases; junction bases not matched to a gene: 6. The CDR3 consists of 16 residues. Germline CDR1 is SGHRS and CDR2 is YFSETQ. TCRdb keeps only in-frame clones here, not all; method: immunoSEQ multiplex PCR. The sample holds about 350,000 clones, roughly 84% seen once. The data are from a study of blood T cell repertoires in COVID-19. Overall study context: Sites across the United States, Italy and Spain contributed samples from acute and convalescent COVID-19. Sample material is recorded as cDNA or gDNA derived from T cells, B-cell-depleted T cells, or PBMCs.

The source is a woman in her twenties or thirties who had recovered from COVID-19. This chain connects TRBV5-1 to TRBJ1-1; TRBD1 agrees at 9 bases. The sample was PBMCs or T cells enriched from blood (not recorded which). The CDR3 protein is CASSSGTGIMNTEAFF. Here the CDR3 DNA reads TGCGCCAGCAGCTCCGGGACAGGGATCATGAACACTGAAGCTTTCTTT.